This T cell receptor (beta chain) was sequenced for a study of blood T cell repertoires in COVID-19. Across the whole study: The analysed material was cDNA or gDNA that came from T cells, B-cell-depleted T cells, or PBMCs.

The CDR3 runs 13 residues. Germline V gene sequence: CDR1 SGHVS, CDR2 FQNEAQ. The ends were cut back, 7 bases at V and 5 bases at J, with 15 bases in the middle. Authors' data handling: Amplification from reference gene primers served as the basis for estimated nucleated cell counts. Libraries were prepared by immunoSEQ multiplex PCR; TCRdb keeps only in-frame clonotypes and omits some of them. V and J calls and clone size are as listed in that table; D and trimming were resolved from the DNA. The repertoire holds 130,000 to 150,000 clones, under 85% seen once, with over 6.5% in the top ten. This chain joins TRBV7-8 and TRBJ2-7, with D perhaps matching TRBD2 (7 bases). The origin of this receptor is a man between 45 and 60 years old with active or convalescent COVID-19. The sequencing input was peripheral blood. The CDR3 loop is CASNPSGGHEQYF. The CDR3 DNA follows: TGTGCCAGCAACCCTTCGGGGGGCCACGAGCAGTACTTC.